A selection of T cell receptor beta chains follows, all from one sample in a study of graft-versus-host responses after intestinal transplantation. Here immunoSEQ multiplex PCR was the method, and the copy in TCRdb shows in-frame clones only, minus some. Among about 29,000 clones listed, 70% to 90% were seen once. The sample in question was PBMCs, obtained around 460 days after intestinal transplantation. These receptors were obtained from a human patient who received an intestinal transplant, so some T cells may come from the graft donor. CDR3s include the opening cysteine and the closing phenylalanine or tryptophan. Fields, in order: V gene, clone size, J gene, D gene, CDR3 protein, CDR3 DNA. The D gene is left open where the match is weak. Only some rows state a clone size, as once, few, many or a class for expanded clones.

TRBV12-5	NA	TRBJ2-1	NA	CASGLKADSSYNEQFF	TGTGCTAGTGGTTTGAAAGCGGACAGCTCCTACAATGAGCAGTTCTTC
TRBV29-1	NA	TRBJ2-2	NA	CSVGRGPGTGELFF	TGCAGCGTTGGGAGGGGGCCGGGGACCGGGGAGCTGTTTTTT
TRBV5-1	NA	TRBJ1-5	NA	CASSLGAGDGNQPQHF	TGCGCCAGCAGCTTGGGAGCAGGGGACGGCAATCAGCCCCAGCATTTT
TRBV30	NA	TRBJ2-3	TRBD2	CAFTGLAGRSDTQYF	TGTGCCTTCACGGGGCTAGCGGGGAGGTCAGATACGCAGTATTTT
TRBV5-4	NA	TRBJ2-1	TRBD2	CASSLEGGGAYNEQFF	TGTGCCAGCAGCTTGGAGGGCGGGGGGGCCTACAATGAGCAGTTCTTC
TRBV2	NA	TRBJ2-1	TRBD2	CASSEERGSSYNEQFF	TGTGCCAGCAGTGAAGAGCGGGGGAGCTCCTACAATGAGCAGTTCTTC
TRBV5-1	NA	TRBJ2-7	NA	CASSNQRAVNLVEQYF	TGCGCCAGCAGCAACCAACGGGCGGTAAACCTCGTCGAGCAGTACTTC
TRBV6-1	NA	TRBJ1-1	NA	CASSVARNTEAFF	TGTGCCAGCAGCGTCGCCAGGAACACTGAAGCTTTCTTT
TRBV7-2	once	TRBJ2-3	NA	CASSLRVITDTQYF	TGTGCCAGCAGCCTCCGGGTCATCACAGATACGCAGTATTTT
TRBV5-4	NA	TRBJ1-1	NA	CASSFGLGLNTEAFF	TGTGCCAGCAGTTTCGGTTTGGGTCTGAACACTGAAGCTTTCTTT
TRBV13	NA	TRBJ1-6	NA	CASSLGPSSYNSPLHF	TGTGCCAGCAGCTTAGGACCCAGCTCCTATAATTCACCCCTCCACTTT
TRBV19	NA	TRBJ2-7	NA	CASSIGAPQAEQYF	TGTGCCAGTAGTATCGGGGCGCCTCAGGCCGAGCAGTACTTC
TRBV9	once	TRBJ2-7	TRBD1	CASSLQDRGYEQYF	TGTGCCAGCAGTCTCCAGGACAGGGGCTACGAGCAGTACTTC
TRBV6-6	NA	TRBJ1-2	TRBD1	CASSWTGRDGYTF	TGTGCCAGCAGTTGGACAGGGCGCGATGGCTACACCTTC
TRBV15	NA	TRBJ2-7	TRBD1	CATSEYRDRGLYEQYF	TGTGCCACCAGCGAATACCGGGACAGGGGGCTCTACGAGCAGTACTTC
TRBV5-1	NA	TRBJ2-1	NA	CASSWDLSSYNEQFF	TGCGCCAGCAGCTGGGACTTAAGCTCCTACAATGAGCAGTTCTTC
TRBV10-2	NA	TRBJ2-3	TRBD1	CASSLDRAMQYF	TGCGCCAGCAGTTTGGACAGGGCGATGCAGTATTTT
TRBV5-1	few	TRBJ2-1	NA	CASSQGLYNEQFF	TGCGCCAGCAGCCAAGGACTCTACAATGAGCAGTTCTTC
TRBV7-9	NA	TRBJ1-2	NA	CASSLTTDLRNGYTF	TGTGCCAGCAGCTTAACGACGGACCTGAGAAATGGCTACACCTTC
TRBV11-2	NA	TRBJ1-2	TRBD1	CASSLTGGAADLYGYTF	TGTGCCAGCAGCTTAACAGGGGGCGCCGCAGATCTCTATGGCTACACCTTC
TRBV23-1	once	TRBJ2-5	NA	CASSQSADIKRETQYF	TGCGCCAGCAGTCAATCAGCGGACATCAAAAGGGAGACCCAGTACTTC
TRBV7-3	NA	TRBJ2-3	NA	CASSAGPTDTQYF	TGTGCCAGCAGCGCGGGTCCCACAGATACGCAGTATTTT
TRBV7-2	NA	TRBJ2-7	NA	CASSPRLRQEQYF	TGTGCCAGCAGCCCGCGCTTACGACAAGAACAGTACTTC
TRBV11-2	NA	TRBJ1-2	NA	CASSLGGLSYGYTF	TGTGCCAGCAGCTTAGGAGGGTTGAGCTATGGCTACACCTTC
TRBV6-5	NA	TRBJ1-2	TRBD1	CASSSPTGSDGYTF	TGTGCCAGCAGTTCTCCGACAGGGTCCGATGGCTACACCTTC
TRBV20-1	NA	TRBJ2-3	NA	CSVSTDTQYF	TGCAGCGTCAGCACAGATACGCAGTATTTT
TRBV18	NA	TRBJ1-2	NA	CASSPNSYGYTF	TGTGCCAGCTCGCCCAACAGCTATGGCTACACCTTC
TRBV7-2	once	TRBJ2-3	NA	CASSLGATPRTDTQYF	TGTGCCAGCAGCTTAGGGGCCACCCCCCGCACAGATACGCAGTATTTT
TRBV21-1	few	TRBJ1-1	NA	CASSKADTEAFF	TGTGCCAGCAGCAAAGCGGACACTGAAGCTTTCTTT
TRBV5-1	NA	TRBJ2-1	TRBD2	CASSFGRGGRGNEQFF	TGCGCCAGCAGCTTTGGACGTGGCGGGAGGGGAAATGAGCAGTTCTTC
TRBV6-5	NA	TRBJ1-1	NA	CASSYSAAAGTEAFF	TGTGCCAGCAGTTACTCGGCCGCGGCGGGCACTGAAGCTTTCTTT
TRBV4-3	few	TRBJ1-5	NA	CASSQEPGPNQPQHF	TGCGCCAGCAGCCAAGAGCCGGGTCCCAATCAGCCCCAGCATTTT
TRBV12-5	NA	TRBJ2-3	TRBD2	CASDSGGGTDTQYF	TGTGCTAGTGACAGCGGGGGTGGCACAGATACGCAGTATTTT
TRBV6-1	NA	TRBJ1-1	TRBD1	CASSPGTGSEAFF	TGTGCCAGCAGCCCCGGGACAGGGTCTGAAGCTTTCTTT
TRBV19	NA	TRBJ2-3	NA	CASSIDGAQQYF	TGTGCCAGTAGTATAGATGGCGCTCAGCAGTATTTT
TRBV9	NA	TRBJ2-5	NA	CASSLSDMGETQYF	TGTGCCAGCAGCCTCAGCGATATGGGGGAGACCCAGTACTTC
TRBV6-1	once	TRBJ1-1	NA	CASSSDSEAFF	TGTGCCAGCAGTTCGGACAGCGAAGCTTTCTTT
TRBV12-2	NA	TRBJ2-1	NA	CASRLGGTYNEQFF	TGTGCAAGTCGCTTAGGAGGGACCTACAATGAGCAGTTCTTC
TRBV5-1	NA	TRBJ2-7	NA	CASSLWGLEDGYSYEQYF	TGCGCCAGCAGCTTGTGGGGGTTGGAAGACGGGTATTCCTACGAGCAGTACTTC
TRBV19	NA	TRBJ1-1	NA	CASSIPRAGETEAFF	TGTGCCAGTAGTATTCCCCGAGCAGGGGAAACTGAAGCTTTCTTT
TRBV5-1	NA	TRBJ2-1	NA	CASSLSWDYNEQFF	TGCGCCAGCAGCTTGAGTTGGGACTACAATGAGCAGTTCTTC
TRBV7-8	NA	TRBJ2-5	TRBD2	CASSLVRGGGETQYF	TGTGCCAGCAGCTTAGTACGGGGGGGAGGAGAGACCCAGTACTTC
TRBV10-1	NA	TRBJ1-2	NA	CASSCEKGSRKTYGYTF	TGCGCCAGCAGTTGCGAGAAAGGATCGCGAAAGACCTATGGCTACACCTTC
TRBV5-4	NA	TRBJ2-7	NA	CVSSLAQGYEQYF	TGTGTCAGCAGCTTGGCTCAGGGATACGAGCAGTACTTC
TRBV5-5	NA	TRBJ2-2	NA	CASSLNWAPGELFF	TGTGCCAGCAGCTTAAACTGGGCCCCCGGGGAGCTGTTTTTT
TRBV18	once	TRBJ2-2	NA	CASSPQAGTQTGELFF	TGTGCCAGCTCACCACAGGCCGGGACCCAGACCGGGGAGCTGTTTTTT
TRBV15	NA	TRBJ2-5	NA	CATSRERQTQYF	TGTGCCACCAGCCGGGAGCGTCAAACCCAGTACTTC
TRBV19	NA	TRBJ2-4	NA	CASSMWYLAKNIQYF	TGTGCCAGTAGTATGTGGTATCTAGCCAAAAACATTCAGTACTTC
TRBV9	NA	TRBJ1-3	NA	CASSVGARDLALSGNTIYF	TGTGCCAGCAGCGTAGGAGCTCGTGATCTCGCCCTCTCTGGAAACACCATATATTTT
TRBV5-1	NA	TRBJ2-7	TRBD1	CASSEADRVYEQYF	TGCGCCAGCAGCGAGGCGGACAGGGTGTACGAGCAGTACTTC
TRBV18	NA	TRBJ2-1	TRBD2	CASSSSGRSYNEQFF	TGTGCCAGCTCATCCAGCGGGAGGTCCTACAATGAGCAGTTCTTC